This entry lists 23 T cell receptor beta chains sequenced from one sample in a study of cytomegalovirus exposure and HLA in healthy donors. 60 Vbeta and 13 Jbeta primers were used in PCR. Profiling relied on immunoSEQ multiplex PCR, and the TCRdb table lists in-frame clones only, not all of them. Of 110,000 to 150,000 clones listed, about four fifths are singletons. Sequencing input: PBMCs. The receptors shown here come from a man younger than 40 in good health and CMV-seronegative.

The V call is TRBV7-9, the J call TRBJ2-7; no definite D call. The germline V gene has CDR1 SEHNR and CDR2 FQNEAQ (reference sequence). The length of the CDR3 is 13 residues. V gave up 3 bases and J gave up 1 base, with 7 bases separating them. CDR3 protein: CASSLAHSYEQYF. The CDR3 DNA is TGTGCCAGCAGCTTGGCCCATTCCTACGAGCAGTACTTC. Variable domain in full (rest from reference TRBV7-9 and TRBJ2-7): DTGVSQNPRHKITKRGQNVTFRCDPISEHNRLYWYRQTLGQGPEFLTYFQNEAQLEKSRLLSDRFSAERPKGSFSTLEIQRTEQGDSAMYLCASSLAHSYEQYFGPGTRLTVT.

This clone was counted between two and nine times. This sequence joins TRBV5-1 and TRBJ1-2; TRBD1 aligns across 10 bases. This CDR3 spans 16 amino acids. Germline CDR1 SGHRS, CDR2 YFSETQ. V lost 4 bases to trimming and J lost 5 bases; unmatched junction nucleotides: 11. CDR3 sequence: CASSPRGDRGEYGYTF. DNA of the CDR3: TGCGCCAGCAGCCCGAGGGGGGACAGGGGAGAGTATGGCTACACCTTC. The whole variable domain, filled in from reference TRBV5-1 and TRBJ1-2, reads KAGVTQTPRYLIKTRGQQVTLSCSPISGHRSVSWYQQTPGQGLQFLFEYFSETQRNKGNFPGRFSGRQFSNSRSEMNVSTLELGDSALYLCASSPRGDRGEYGYTFGSGTRLTVV.

This clone was counted once. The chain employs TRBV28 and TRBJ2-1, with TRBD1 matching 10 bases. Germline V lookup: CDR1 MDHEN, CDR2 SYDVKM. The CDR3 spans 16 residues. V lost 5 bases to trimming and J lost 8 bases; unmatched junction nucleotides: 12. This chain's CDR3 is CASSPWDRGKLHEQFF. The DNA of the CDR3 is TGTGCCAGCAGTCCATGGGACAGGGGAAAGCTACATGAGCAGTTCTTC.

The chain employs TRBV5-6 and TRBJ2-1; D may be TRBD1 (6 bases). Germline V gene data show CDR1 as SGHDT and CDR2 as YYEEEE. Deletions cut 0 bases from V and 2 bases from J, with 12 bases between. This CDR3 is built from 16 residues. The DNA for the CDR3 is TGTGCCAGCAGCTTGGTGCAGGGGATAACCTACAATGAGCAGTTCTTC. Its protein product is CASSLVQGITYNEQFF.

V is TRBV5-4 and J is TRBJ2-6, with a tentative D call TRBD2 (5 bases). The germline V gene has CDR1 SGHNT and CDR2 YYREEE (reference sequence). The CDR3 loop spans 18 amino acids. Trimming shortened V by 4 bases and J by 2 bases, and 19 bases separated the two germline ends. CDR3 protein: CASSLPIGAVTGANVLTF. The CDR3 nucleotides are TGTGCCAGCAGCCTCCCCATCGGAGCGGTTACTGGGGCCAACGTCCTGACTTTC.

The gene calls are TRBV28 and TRBJ1-2, with 7 bases fitting TRBD1. Trimming at V came to 4 bases and at J to 8 bases, leaving 13 bases not matched to a gene. This CDR3 spans 15 amino acids. The germline V gene has CDR1 MDHEN and CDR2 SYDVKM. This chain's CDR3 is CASSSLSQGRGGYTF. As DNA, the CDR3 is TGTGCCAGCAGTTCCCTCTCACAGGGGCGAGGGGGCTACACCTTC.

This chain joins TRBV5-1 and TRBJ2-3, with TRBD2 matching over 8 bases. Germline lookup yields CDR1 SGHRS and CDR2 YFSETQ. V trimming: 2 bases; J trimming: 2 bases; junction bases outside the gene matches: 7. The CDR3 is made up of 16 amino acids. The CDR3 DNA is TGCGCCAGCAGCTTCACAGCCGGGGGGGCCACAGATACGCAGTATTTT. Amino acid sequence: CASSFTAGGATDTQYF.

The chain links TRBV10-1 to TRBJ2-2; the match to TRBD2 covers 7 bases. The CDR3 extends over 15 amino acids. Per germline, CDR1 WNHNN and CDR2 SYGVQD (reference sequence). J gave up 1 base and V 4 bases, and 3 bases lay outside the gene matches. CDR3 amino acids: CASSGGGMNTGELFF. The CDR3 DNA is TGCGCCAGCAGTGGGGGGGGGATGAACACCGGGGAGCTGTTTTTT.

The rearrangement links TRBV28 to TRBJ2-1, with 16 bases that match TRBD2. CDR3 size: 16 residues. Germline V gene lookup returns CDR1 MDHEN and CDR2 SYDVKM. V lost 6 bases, J lost 7 bases, and 6 bases stayed unmatched. The CDR3 protein is CASSPGTSGRENEQFF. CDR3 sequence (DNA): TGTGCCAGCAGCCCCGGGACTAGCGGGAGGGAGAATGAGCAGTTCTTC.

This clone occurred once. This chain joins TRBV28 and TRBJ2-7, with 8 bases identical to TRBD1. The CDR3 extends over 16 amino acids. Germline lookup yields CDR1 MDHEN and CDR2 SYDVKM. V gave up 5 bases and J gave up 5 bases; unmatched junction bases: 14. CDR3 bases: TGTGCCAGCAGTCTACCCTCAGGGGGCTTGTTTCACGAGCAGTACTTC. Protein sequence: CASSLPSGGLFHEQYF.

This rearrangement joins TRBV5-1 to TRBJ1-1; D might be TRBD1 (5 bases). Germline V gives CDR1 SGHRS, CDR2 YFSETQ. V lost 2 bases, J lost 1 base, and 18 bases lay in between. CDR3 size: 17 residues. This CDR3 reads CASSLSSGGRGNTEAFF. The CDR3 DNA sequence: TGCGCCAGCAGCTTATCTTCTGGGGGGAGGGGGAACACTGAAGCTTTCTTT.

This clone was detected a few times. This chain links TRBV28 with TRBJ2-7, with 9 bases aligning to TRBD1. CDR3 length equals 15 residues. Germline CDR1 MDHEN, CDR2 SYDVKM. Trimming took 5 bases from V and 6 from J; bases not matched to a gene: 11. CDR3 DNA: TGTGCCAGCAGTACCATCGGACAGGGGTTGAGCGAGCAGTACTTC. Its translation is CASSTIGQGLSEQYF.

The V gene is TRBV5-1, the J gene TRBJ2-1, with TRBD2 identical over 9 bases. This CDR3 is 16 amino acids long. V was pared by 4 bases and J by 7 bases, with 12 bases of the junction left unmatched. Germline CDR1 is SGHRS and CDR2 is YFSETQ. The CDR3 bases are TGCGCCAGCAGCAGCTGGGAGAGTAGCGGGGGTAATGAGCAGTTCTTC. Translating it yields CASSSWESSGGNEQFF.

The CDR3 DNA sequence: TGTGCCAGCAGCCAAGAGAGCGGGAGGTCGGGCACCGGGGAGCTGTTTTTT. Translation: CASSQESGRSGTGELFF. This chain joins TRBV4-2 and TRBJ2-2, with 9 positions matching TRBD2. The CDR3 loop spans 17 amino acids. Germline V lookup: CDR1 LGHNA, CDR2 YNFKEQ. V lost 0 bases to trimming and J lost 4 bases; unmatched junction nucleotides: 6.

The genes are TRBV2 and TRBJ1-1, with D unresolved. The ends were cut back, 10 bases at V and 1 base at J, with 7 bases in the middle. The germline V gene has CDR1 SNHLY and CDR2 FYNNEI. CDR3 length: 11 residues. This CDR3 reads CATRENTEAFF. As DNA, the CDR3 is TGTGCCACCCGGGAGAACACTGAAGCTTTCTTT.

This clone has just one count. The chain combines TRBV4-1 with TRBJ1-5, with a tentative D call TRBD1 (5 bases). The V gene lost 4 bases and the J gene lost 0 bases, with 19 bases spanning the gap. Per the germline V gene, CDR1 is MGHRA and CDR2 is YSYEKL. CDR3 length equals 18 residues. This CDR3 is CASSPIDMGLRSNQPQHF. CDR3 DNA sequence: TGCGCCAGCAGCCCAATCGATATGGGACTCCGTAGCAATCAGCCCCAGCATTTT.

The CDR3 loop is CASSIGVTGVGADTQYF. For the CDR3, the DNA is TGTGCCAGTAGTATAGGGGTTACAGGGGTGGGTGCGGATACGCAGTATTTT. V gene TRBV19 combines with J gene TRBJ2-3; 7 nucleotides align to TRBD1. Germline CDR1 reads LNHDA; CDR2 reads SQIVND (reference sequence). The CDR3 runs to 17 residues. V trimming: 1 base; J trimming: 6 bases; junction bases outside the gene matches: 13.

The V call is TRBV30, the J call TRBJ2-1, with 12 bases identical to TRBD1. This CDR3 comprises 14 residues. CDR1 GTSNPN and CDR2 SVGIG come from the germline V gene (reference sequence). Trimming removed 4 bases from V and 7 bases from J; junction bases left unmatched: 5. CDR3 sequence (DNA): TGTGCCTGGACCGGGACAGGGGGCCGTAATGAGCAGTTCTTC. It yields the protein CAWTGTGGRNEQFF.

V and J are TRBV6-6 and TRBJ1-1, with TRBD1 identical over 7 bases. The CDR3 contains 14 residues. The J segment lost 2 bases and the V segment lost 6 bases, leaving 6 bases of the junction unmatched. Germline V lookup: CDR1 MNHNY, CDR2 SVGAGI (reference sequence). Here the CDR3 reads CASRDRQGNTEAFF. For the CDR3, the DNA is TGTGCCAGCAGGGACCGACAGGGAAACACTGAAGCTTTCTTT.

This clone has only one observation. The chain employs TRBV7-9 and TRBJ2-3; 11 bases align to TRBD2. The CDR3 is made up of 16 amino acids. V lost 4 bases to trimming and J lost 2 bases; unmatched junction nucleotides: 5. Per germline, CDR1 SEHNR and CDR2 FQNEAQ (reference sequence). CDR3 nucleotide sequence: TGTGCCAGCAGCTATCCTAGCGGGGGGCTCACAGATACGCAGTATTTT. This encodes CASSYPSGGLTDTQYF.

The V call is TRBV19, the J call TRBJ2-6; no definite D call. This CDR3 comprises 15 residues. V was pared by 4 bases and J by 0 bases, with 7 bases between. Germline V CDR1 and CDR2: LNHDA, SQIVND (reference sequence). The CDR3 loop is CASSNSYSGANVLTF. DNA of the CDR3: TGTGCCAGTAGTAACAGCTACTCTGGGGCCAACGTCCTGACTTTC.

The J gene is TRBJ1-5, the V gene TRBV19; tentative D call: TRBD1 (5 bases). V was cut by 4 bases and J by 7 bases, with 17 bases left in between. The CDR3 sequence is 15 residues long. Germline V CDR1 and CDR2: LNHDA, SQIVND (reference sequence). This CDR3 is CASSSERRGWQPQHF. The DNA of the CDR3 is TGTGCCAGTAGTAGCGAGAGAAGGGGCTGGCAGCCCCAGCATTTT.

This clone was found once. The chain has TRBV6-5 and TRBJ2-1; TRBD1 matches at 8 bases. Looked up from germline, CDR1 is MNHEY and CDR2 is SVGAGI. This CDR3 region has 16 residues. Trimming cost V 2 bases and J 3 bases; bases outside gene matches: 6. CDR3 sequence reads: CASSYPDRGGYNEQFF. The CDR3 DNA sequence: TGTGCCAGCAGTTACCCTGACAGGGGAGGCTACAATGAGCAGTTCTTC.